This TCR beta chain derives from a study of T cell responses to AZD1222 COVID-19 vaccine. Sequencing used immunoSEQ multiplex PCR; TCRdb keeps in-frame clones, though not all of them. The data show some 92,000 clones, with 90% to 95% seen just once and around 8.1% held by the top ten. Trimming cost V 3 bases and J 7 bases, with 13 bases left between them. The CDR3 loop spans 15 amino acids. Germline CDR1 SGHDN, CDR2 FVKESK. Findings and caveats of the study: Spike-specific TCR breadth rose after two AZD1222 doses, and depth rose as well.

For this clone: Its target is unknown.

Sequences were derived from peripheral blood, sampled on day 0 of AZD1222 vaccination. The chain is built from TRBV14 and TRBJ1-6; TRBD1 might be the D (5 bases). The sequence came from an adult in good health. Here the CDR3 reads CASSHPAGGNSPLHF. DNA of the CDR3: TGTGCCAGCAGCCACCCGGCGGGGGGGAATTCACCCCTCCACTTT.